The 27 T cell receptor beta chains given below trace back to one sample, sequenced in a study of T-cell memory formation after mild COVID-19. MiXCR, applied by TCRdb to the 5' RACE reads, yields one record per CDR3 protein. The sample shows about 27,000 distinct CDR3 sequences, less than 8% of them seen only once. Material: PBMCs or a T cell subset sorted from them (not recorded which). Receptors originate from an adult woman who had mild COVID-19 (a few samples of this study predate the infection). Cell type and time point are not known.

This clonotype came up many times. CDR3 DNA: TGTGCCAGCAGCCAAGATCCCGGACTCCCGGGCACAGATACGCAGTATTTT. Its protein is CASSQDPGLPGTDTQYF. The chain uses TRBV3-1 and TRBJ2-3, with D perhaps matching TRBD2 (5 bases). This CDR3 spans 17 amino acids. Trimming removed 0 bases at V and 1 base at J, with 14 bases between. Germline V CDR1 and CDR2: LGHDT, YNNKEL (reference sequence).

This clonotype was picked up many times. V gene TRBV20-1 combines with J gene TRBJ2-5, with TRBD2 matching 11 bases. The CDR3 covers 16 residues. V gave up 4 bases and J gave up 4 bases; unmatched junction bases: 11. Germline V gives CDR1 DFQATT, CDR2 SNEGSKA (reference sequence). The DNA for the CDR3 is TGCAGTGCTACCGATAGCGGGGGGGGAGGGCGAGAGACCCAGTACTTC. Its translation is CSATDSGGGGRETQYF.

By share, this clonotype counts as medium-sized. This sequence joins TRBV25-1 and TRBJ2-1; D is possibly TRBD2 (5 bases). The CDR3 has 18 amino acids. The V gene lost 1 base and the J gene lost 0 bases, with 16 bases spanning the gap. Germline lookup yields CDR1 MGHDK and CDR2 SYGVNS. CDR3 bases: TGTGCCAGCAGTGAATCTTCACGGAGGCCCAGCTCCTACAATGAGCAGTTCTTC. This translates into CASSESSRRPSSYNEQFF.

This clonotype was counted many times. This chain uses TRBV27 with TRBJ1-5; a weak D match, TRBD1 (5 bases). The germline V gene has CDR1 MNHEY and CDR2 SMNVEV (reference sequence). V lost 5 bases and J lost 2, with 13 bases in between. This CDR3 is 15 amino acids long. CDR3 DNA: TGTGCCAGCAGTCCCAGCGGGACGGGCAATCAGCCCCAGCATTTT. The encoded protein is CASSPSGTGNQPQHF.

This clonotype was recorded many times. The V call is TRBV24-1, the J call TRBJ2-1, with D possibly matching TRBD1 (6 bases). Trimming took off 4 bases at V and 4 bases at J, with 10 bases between the two ends. Looked up from germline, CDR1 is KGHDR and CDR2 is SFDVKD. The CDR3 has 14 amino acids. The CDR3 region is CATSDHRGYNEQFF. CDR3 DNA sequence: TGTGCCACCAGTGACCATAGGGGGTACAATGAGCAGTTCTTC.

In its sample, this clonotype was seen many times. J is TRBJ1-5 and V is TRBV29-1; no clear D gene. CDR1 and CDR2 from the germline V gene are SQVTM and ANQGSEA. V was clipped by 4 bases and J by 6 bases, with 13 bases between them. This CDR3 has 13 amino acids. The CDR3 DNA sequence: TGCAGCGTTGGGGGAGGTGGAGGTCAGCCCCAGCATTTT. Translating it yields CSVGGGGGQPQHF.

This clonotype was seen many times. This chain connects TRBV7-9 to TRBJ2-2, with D perhaps matching TRBD1 (5 bases). This CDR3 region has 14 residues. Germline-derived CDR1 and CDR2 are SEHNR and FQNEAQ (reference sequence). The V and J ends lost 5 bases and 4 bases respectively, with 11 bases between them. CDR3 bases: TGTGCCAGCAGCATATTCCAGGGCACCGGGGAGCTGTTTTTT. Translation: CASSIFQGTGELFF.

V is TRBV5-6 and J is TRBJ1-2; tentatively, D is TRBD1 (5 bases). Trimming left V 7 bases short and J 1 base short, with 17 bases between. The CDR3 covers 15 residues. Looked up from germline, CDR1 is SGHDT and CDR2 is YYEEEE. CDR3 loop: CASFPPSGINYGYTF. In nucleotides, the CDR3 is TGTGCCAGCTTTCCCCCCTCAGGGATTAACTATGGCTACACCTTC.

The chain has TRBV15 and TRBJ2-7; the D gene is possibly TRBD2 (7 bases). There are 14 residues in the CDR3. Trimming cost V 0 bases and J 5 bases, with 11 bases left between them. CDR1 is LNHNV and CDR2 is YYDKDF in the germline V gene (reference sequence). The CDR3 coding sequence is TGTGCCACCAGCAGAGATACAGGGAGGGACGAGCAGTACTTC. Its translation: CATSRDTGRDEQYF.

This clonotype was picked up many times. The chain's CDR3 is CASSLALQGMNQPQHF. CDR3 coding DNA: TGTGCCAGCAGTTTAGCGTTACAGGGGATGAATCAGCCCCAGCATTTT. The chain combines TRBV12-3 or TRBV12-4 with TRBJ1-5; the match to TRBD1 covers 7 bases. J gave up 4 bases and V 0 bases, and 6 bases lay outside the gene matches. CDR3 length: 16 residues.

This clonotype was recorded many times. The chain combines TRBV4-1 with TRBJ2-6, with 9 bases lining up with TRBD1. CDR1 and CDR2 (germline): MGHRA, YSYEKL. V trimming: 3 bases; J trimming: 0 bases; junction bases outside the gene matches: 6. This CDR3 contains 18 residues. The CDR3 sequence is CASSQPGQGVSGANVLTF. The CDR3 DNA sequence: TGCGCCAGCAGCCAGCCGGGACAGGGCGTCTCTGGGGCCAACGTCCTGACTTTC.

The sample holds many counts of this clonotype. The chain couples TRBV5-4 to TRBJ2-1; 7 nucleotides agree with TRBD1. Trimming at V came to 4 bases and at J to 5 bases, leaving 6 bases not matched to a gene. CDR3 size: 14 residues. Germline V gives CDR1 SGHNT, CDR2 YYREEE (reference sequence). CDR3 nucleotides: TGTGCCAGCAGCCCAAAGGGGGCTGACAATGAGCAGTTCTTC. This codes for CASSPKGADNEQFF.

This clonotype is termed medium-sized (0.01 to 0.1%). The chain carries TRBV7-9 and TRBJ1-4; D is unclear. The CDR3 sequence is 15 residues long. The germline V and J ends were trimmed by 1 base and 7 bases, with 13 bases remaining between them. Germline assignment: CDR1 SEHNR and CDR2 FQNEAQ (reference sequence). The CDR3 spells CASSLGDLSGEKLFF. The CDR3 nucleotides read TGTGCCAGCAGCTTAGGCGATCTGAGTGGTGAAAAACTGTTTTTT.

This clonotype was counted ten times or more. J is TRBJ2-7 and V is TRBV2; the match to TRBD2 covers 11 bases. J gave up 4 bases and V 3 bases, and 11 bases lay outside the gene matches. The CDR3 runs 17 residues. CDR1 is SNHLY, CDR2 FYNNEI, per germline. The CDR3 loop reads CASSDLITSGSWYEQYF. DNA for the CDR3: TGTGCCAGCAGTGACCTCATAACTAGCGGGAGTTGGTACGAGCAGTACTTC.

Sample share makes this clonotype medium-sized. The V call is TRBV7-9, the J call TRBJ2-5; weak D call: TRBD1 (6 bases). The CDR3 runs to 13 residues. The germline V gene encodes CDR1 SEHNR and CDR2 FQNEAQ (reference sequence). V lost 4 bases and J lost 4, with 10 bases in between. Here the CDR3 reads CASSSRGPETQYF. The CDR3 nucleotides are TGTGCCAGCAGCTCCAGGGGCCCAGAGACCCAGTACTTC. The whole variable domain, remainder taken from reference TRBV7-9 and TRBJ2-5, is DTGVSQNPRHKITKRGQNVTFRCDPISEHNRLYWYRQTLGQGPEFLTYFQNEAQLEKSRLLSDRFSAERPKGSFSTLEIQRTEQGDSAMYLCASSSRGPETQYFGPGTRLLVL.

This clonotype was counted at least ten times. The chain has TRBV9 and TRBJ2-1; D unresolved. Trimming took 0 bases from V and 3 from J, leaving 4 bases between them. In germline, CDR1 is SGDLS, CDR2 YYNGEE. CDR3 length equals 13 residues. CDR3 amino acids: CASSVADYNEQFF. CDR3 nucleotides: TGTGCCAGCAGCGTAGCGGACTACAATGAGCAGTTCTTC.

This chain links TRBV5-1 with TRBJ1-6, with 7 bases that match TRBD1. V lost 0 bases, J lost 10 bases, and 4 bases stayed unmatched. The V gene's germline CDR1 is SGHRS and CDR2 YFSETQ. This CDR3 spans 14 amino acids. For the CDR3, the DNA is TGCGCCAGCAGCTTGGGACAGGGCCGGTCACCCCTCCACTTT. As protein: CASSLGQGRSPLHF.

The V gene is TRBV4-2, the J gene TRBJ2-3; 11 bases are shared with TRBD2. The germline V gene has CDR1 LGHNA and CDR2 YNFKEQ. V gave up 1 base and J gave up 4 bases; unmatched junction bases: 4. The CDR3 extends over 16 amino acids. In DNA, the CDR3 is TGTGCCAGCAGCCAAGTACCTAGCGGGAGGCCAGATACGCAGTATTTT. Protein sequence: CASSQVPSGRPDTQYF.

By share, this clonotype ranks as medium-sized. The J gene is TRBJ2-3, the V gene TRBV7-3; D remains ambiguous. V lost 2 bases and J lost 2, with 8 bases in between. There are 14 residues in the CDR3. Germline CDR1 SGHTA, CDR2 FQGTGA. CDR3 coding DNA: TGTGCCAGCAGCTTAGGCCAAGTCACAGATACGCAGTATTTT. This encodes CASSLGQVTDTQYF.

This clonotype was seen many times. J is TRBJ2-7 and V is TRBV3-1, with TRBD2 matching 10 bases. The CDR3 is 13 amino acids. Germline CDR1 and CDR2: LGHDT and YNNKEL (reference sequence). Trimming took 4 bases from V and 3 from J; bases not matched to a gene: 0. The CDR3 spells CASSRTSGYEQYF. The CDR3 DNA reads TGTGCCAGCAGCCGGACTAGCGGCTACGAGCAGTACTTC.

At least ten counts were recorded for this clonotype. The V call is TRBV6-5, the J call TRBJ2-3; 13 bases are shared with TRBD2. Germline CDR1 MNHEY, CDR2 SVGAGI. The ends lost 5 bases at V and 1 base at J; junction bases unmatched: 6. The CDR3 spans 17 residues. The DNA of the CDR3 is TGTGCCAGCAGTCGGACTAGCGGGAGCCTCGGCACAGATACGCAGTATTTT. This gives the protein CASSRTSGSLGTDTQYF.

This clonotype was seen repeatedly, ten times or more. J is TRBJ2-7 and V is TRBV3-1, with a tentative D call TRBD1 (5 bases). The CDR3 is 16 residues long. Germline V gives CDR1 LGHDT, CDR2 YNNKEL (reference sequence). The ends were cut back, 3 bases at V and 0 bases at J, with 15 bases in the middle. The CDR3 DNA is TGTGCCAGCAGCCAGAACACCCAGGGAAACTCCTACGAGCAGTACTTC. Its protein is CASSQNTQGNSYEQYF.

This clonotype has ten or more counts. The chain is built from TRBV30 and TRBJ1-5, with D perhaps matching TRBD1 (5 bases). Germline assignment: CDR1 GTSNPN and CDR2 SVGIG (reference sequence). The CDR3 is made up of 13 amino acids. Trimming pared 6 bases from V and 7 bases from J, leaving 16 bases between. The DNA for the CDR3 is TGTGCCTGCGAAAGGGGCAGTCGACAGCCCCAGCATTTT. It specifies CACERGSRQPQHF.

The chain joins TRBV5-1 to TRBJ2-3; D is unclear. CDR1 is SGHRS and CDR2 is YFSETQ in the germline V gene. The V gene lost 5 bases and the J gene lost 0 bases, with 10 bases spanning the gap. There are 14 residues in the CDR3. In DNA, the CDR3 is TGCGCCAGCAGGGAACGTCCTAGCACAGATACGCAGTATTTT. This encodes CASRERPSTDTQYF.

This clonotype showed up just a few times. The V gene is TRBV7-8, the J gene TRBJ1-6; a weak D match, TRBD1 (5 bases). The germline V and J ends were trimmed by 5 bases and 3 bases, with 11 bases remaining between them. The germline CDR1 and CDR2 sequences are SGHVS and FQNEAQ. This CDR3 comprises 15 residues. CDR3 coding DNA: TGTGCCAGCAGCGAGTCCAGGGACTATAATTCACCCCTCCACTTT. Protein sequence: CASSESRDYNSPLHF. The full variable domain, with the rest looked up from reference TRBV7-8 and TRBJ1-6, is GAGVSQSPRYKVAKRGQDVALRCDPISGHVSLFWYQQALGQGPEFLTYFQNEAQLDKSGLPSDRFFAERPEGSVSTLKIQRTQQEDSAVYLCASSESRDYNSPLHFGNGTRLTVT.

This clonotype has at least ten counts. This chain uses TRBV7-2 with TRBJ2-7; TRBD2 matches at 10 bases. The CDR3 sequence is 17 residues long. In germline, CDR1 is SGHTA, CDR2 FQGNSA. The V and J ends lost 1 base and 0 bases, in that order; junction bases with no gene match: 6. CDR3 nucleotides: TGTGCCAGCAGCTTAGGGCTAGCGGGGGACTACTCCTACGAGCAGTACTTC. As protein: CASSLGLAGDYSYEQYF.

V gene TRBV20-1 combines with J gene TRBJ1-3; 7 nucleotides line up with TRBD1. The junction had 9 bases not matched to a gene; V was cut back by 1 base and J by 0 bases. The CDR3 totals 17 residues. Germline V CDR1 and CDR2: DFQATT, SNEGSKA (reference sequence). The CDR3 is CSARAHTGVISGNTIYF. CDR3 DNA sequence: TGCAGTGCTAGAGCCCATACAGGGGTTATCTCTGGAAACACCATATATTTT.